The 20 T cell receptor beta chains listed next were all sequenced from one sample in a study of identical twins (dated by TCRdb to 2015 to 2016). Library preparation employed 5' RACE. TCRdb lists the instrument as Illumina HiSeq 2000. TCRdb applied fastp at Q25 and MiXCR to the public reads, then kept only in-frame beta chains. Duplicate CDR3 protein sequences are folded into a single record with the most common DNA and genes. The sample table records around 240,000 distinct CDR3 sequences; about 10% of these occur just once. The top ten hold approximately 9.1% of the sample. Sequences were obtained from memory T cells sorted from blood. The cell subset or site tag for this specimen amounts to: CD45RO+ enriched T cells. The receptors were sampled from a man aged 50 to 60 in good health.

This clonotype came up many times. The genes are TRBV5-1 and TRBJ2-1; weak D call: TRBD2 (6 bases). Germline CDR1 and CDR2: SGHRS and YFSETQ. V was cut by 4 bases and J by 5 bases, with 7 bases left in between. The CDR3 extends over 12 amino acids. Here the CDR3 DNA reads TGCGCCAGCAGCCCGGGAGACAATGAGCAGTTCTTC. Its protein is CASSPGDNEQFF.

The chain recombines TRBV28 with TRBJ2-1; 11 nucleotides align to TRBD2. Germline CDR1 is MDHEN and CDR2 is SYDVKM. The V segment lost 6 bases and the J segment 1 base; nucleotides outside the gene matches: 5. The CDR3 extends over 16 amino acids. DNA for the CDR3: TGTGCCAGCAGCTCAGGGACTAGCGGTTCCTACAATGAGCAGTTCTTC. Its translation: CASSSGTSGSYNEQFF.

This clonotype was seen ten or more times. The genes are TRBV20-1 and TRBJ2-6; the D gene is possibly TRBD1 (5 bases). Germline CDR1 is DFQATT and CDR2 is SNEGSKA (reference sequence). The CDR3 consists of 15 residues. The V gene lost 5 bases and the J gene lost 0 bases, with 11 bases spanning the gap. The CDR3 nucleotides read TGCAGTGCTCCGCTCGGACACTCTGGGGCCAACGTCCTGACTTTC. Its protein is CSAPLGHSGANVLTF.

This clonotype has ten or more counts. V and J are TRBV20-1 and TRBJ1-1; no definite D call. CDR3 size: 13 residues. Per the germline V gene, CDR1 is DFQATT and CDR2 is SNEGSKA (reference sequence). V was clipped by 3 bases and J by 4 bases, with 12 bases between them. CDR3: CSASKAPSTEAFF. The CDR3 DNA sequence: TGCAGTGCTAGCAAGGCGCCGAGCACTGAAGCTTTCTTT.

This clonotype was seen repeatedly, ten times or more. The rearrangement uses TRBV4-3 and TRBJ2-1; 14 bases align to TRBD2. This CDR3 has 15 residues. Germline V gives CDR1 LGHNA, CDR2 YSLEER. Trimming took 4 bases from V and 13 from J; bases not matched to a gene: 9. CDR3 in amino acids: CASSRDRLAGGLQFF. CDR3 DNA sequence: TGCGCCAGCAGCCGAGATCGACTAGCGGGGGGGCTTCAGTTCTTC.

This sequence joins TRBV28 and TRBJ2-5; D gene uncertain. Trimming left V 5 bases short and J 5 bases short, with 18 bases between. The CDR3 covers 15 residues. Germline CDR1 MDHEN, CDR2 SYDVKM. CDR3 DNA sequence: TGTGCCAGCAGTCTTCGTCGTGGGGTGGGGGAGACCCAGTACTTC. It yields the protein CASSLRRGVGETQYF.

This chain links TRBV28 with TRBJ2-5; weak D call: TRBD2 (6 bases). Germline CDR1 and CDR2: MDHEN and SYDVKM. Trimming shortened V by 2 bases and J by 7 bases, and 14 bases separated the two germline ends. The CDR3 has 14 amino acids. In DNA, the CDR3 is TGTGCCAGCAGTTTAGGCAGCCCGCGGGGGACCCAGTACTTC. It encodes CASSLGSPRGTQYF.

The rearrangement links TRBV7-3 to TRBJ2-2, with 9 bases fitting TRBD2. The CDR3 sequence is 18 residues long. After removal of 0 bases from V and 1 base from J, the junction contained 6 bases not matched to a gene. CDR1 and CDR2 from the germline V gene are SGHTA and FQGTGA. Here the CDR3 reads CASSLTSGSRLNTGELFF. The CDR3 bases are TGTGCCAGCAGCTTAACTAGCGGGAGCCGGTTGAACACCGGGGAGCTGTTTTTT.

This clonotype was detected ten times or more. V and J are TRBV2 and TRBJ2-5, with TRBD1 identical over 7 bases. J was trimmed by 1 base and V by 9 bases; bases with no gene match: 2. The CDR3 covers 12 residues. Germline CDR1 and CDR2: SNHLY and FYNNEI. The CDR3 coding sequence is TGTGCCAGTGGGGACAGCCAAGAGACCCAGTACTTC. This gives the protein CASGDSQETQYF.

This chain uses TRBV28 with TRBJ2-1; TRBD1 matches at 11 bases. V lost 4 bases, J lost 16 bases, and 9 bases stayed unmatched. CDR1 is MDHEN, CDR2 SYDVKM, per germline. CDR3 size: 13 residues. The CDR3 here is CASSSGTGGREFF. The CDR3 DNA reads TGTGCCAGCAGTTCCGGGACAGGGGGAAGGGAATTCTTC.

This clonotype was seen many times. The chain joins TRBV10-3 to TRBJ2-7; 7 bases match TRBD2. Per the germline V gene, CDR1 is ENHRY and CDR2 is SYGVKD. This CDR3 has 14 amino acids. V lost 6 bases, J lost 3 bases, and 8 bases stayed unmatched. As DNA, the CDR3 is TGTGCCATCAGGAGGGGAGGGCAGAACTACGAGCAGTACTTC. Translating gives CAIRRGGQNYEQYF.

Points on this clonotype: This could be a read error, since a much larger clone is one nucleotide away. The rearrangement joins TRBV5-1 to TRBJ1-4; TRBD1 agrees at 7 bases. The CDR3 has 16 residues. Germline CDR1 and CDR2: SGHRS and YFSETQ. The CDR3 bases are TGCGCCAGCAGCACAACCGGGACAGTAGATAATGTAAAACTGTTTTTT. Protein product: CASSTTGTVDNVKLFF.

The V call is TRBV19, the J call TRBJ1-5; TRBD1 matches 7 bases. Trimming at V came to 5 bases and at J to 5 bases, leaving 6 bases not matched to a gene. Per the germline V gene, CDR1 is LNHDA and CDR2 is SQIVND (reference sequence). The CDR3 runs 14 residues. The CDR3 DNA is TGTGCCAGTAGTGAGGGACAGCCTTATCAGCCCCAGCATTTT. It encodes CASSEGQPYQPQHF.

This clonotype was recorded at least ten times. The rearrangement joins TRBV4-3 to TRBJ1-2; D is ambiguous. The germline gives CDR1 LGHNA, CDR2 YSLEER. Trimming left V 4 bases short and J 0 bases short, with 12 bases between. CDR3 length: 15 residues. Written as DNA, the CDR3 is TGCGCCAGCAGCCCCTCCCCCCAAGCTAACTATGGCTACACCTTC. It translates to CASSPSPQANYGYTF.

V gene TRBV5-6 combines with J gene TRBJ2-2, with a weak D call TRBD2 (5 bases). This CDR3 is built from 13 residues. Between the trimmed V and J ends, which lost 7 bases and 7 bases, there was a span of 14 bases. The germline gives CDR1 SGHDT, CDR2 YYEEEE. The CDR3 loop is CASLKWGVGELFF. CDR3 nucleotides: TGTGCCAGCTTAAAGTGGGGAGTCGGGGAGCTGTTTTTT.

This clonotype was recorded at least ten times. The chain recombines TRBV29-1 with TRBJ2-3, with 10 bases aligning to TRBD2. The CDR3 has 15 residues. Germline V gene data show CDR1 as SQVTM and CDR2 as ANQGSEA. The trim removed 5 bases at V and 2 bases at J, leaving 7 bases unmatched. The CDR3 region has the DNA TGCAGCGTTCCACCGGGACTAGCGAACACAGATACGCAGTATTTT. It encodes CSVPPGLANTDTQYF.

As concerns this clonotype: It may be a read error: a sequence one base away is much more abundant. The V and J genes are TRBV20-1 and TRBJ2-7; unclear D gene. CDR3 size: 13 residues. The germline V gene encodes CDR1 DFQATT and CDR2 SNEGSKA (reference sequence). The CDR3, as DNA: TGCAGTGCTAGAGATGGTGGAACATACGCGCAGTACTTC. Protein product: CSARDGGTYAQYF.

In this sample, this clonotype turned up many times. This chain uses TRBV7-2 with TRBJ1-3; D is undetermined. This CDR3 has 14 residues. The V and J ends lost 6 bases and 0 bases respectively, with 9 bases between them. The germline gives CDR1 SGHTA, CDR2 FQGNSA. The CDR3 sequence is CASRQDTSGNTIYF. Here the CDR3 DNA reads TGTGCCAGCAGGCAAGACACCTCTGGAAACACCATATATTTT. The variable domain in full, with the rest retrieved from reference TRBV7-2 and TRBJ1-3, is GAGVSQSPSNKVTEKGKDVELRCDPISGHTALYWYRQSLGQGLEFLIYFQGNSAPDKSGLPSDRFSAERTGGSVSTLTIQRTQQEDSAVYLCASRQDTSGNTIYFGEGSWLTVV.

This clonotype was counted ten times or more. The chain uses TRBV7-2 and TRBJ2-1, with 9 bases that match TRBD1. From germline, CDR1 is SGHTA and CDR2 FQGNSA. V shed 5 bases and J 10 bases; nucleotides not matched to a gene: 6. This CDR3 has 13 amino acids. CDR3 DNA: TGTGCCAGCAGCCTAAACAGGGGGCAAGAGCAGTTCTTC. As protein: CASSLNRGQEQFF.

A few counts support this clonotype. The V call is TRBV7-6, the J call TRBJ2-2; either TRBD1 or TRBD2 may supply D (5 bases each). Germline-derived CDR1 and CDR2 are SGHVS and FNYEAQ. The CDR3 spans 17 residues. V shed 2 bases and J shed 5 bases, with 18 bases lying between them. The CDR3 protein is CASSLRAQGSGTGELFF. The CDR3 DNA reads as TGTGCCAGCAGCTTAAGGGCTCAGGGATCGGGAACCGGGGAGCTGTTTTTT.